The 23 T cell receptor beta chains presented below share a single source sample, sequenced in a study of CD8 T cells in ankylosing spondylitis. For these receptors, no antigen is known. One entry per CDR3 protein, called by TCRdb with MiXCR from the 5' RACE reads. The repertoire consists of about 330,000 distinct CDR3 sequences, with 8% occurring once and the leading ten covering about 15%. The study's findings and limits: Seemingly distinctive of ankylosing spondylitis blood was a TCR beta motif formed by eight highly homologous variants.

Sequenced sample: blood, either unsorted or a sorted T cell fraction (not recorded which). The receptors were sampled from a male donor with ankylosing spondylitis.

This rearrangement joins TRBV4-1 to TRBJ1-2, with unresolved D. Deletions cut 1 base from V and 8 bases from J, with 14 bases between. Germline CDR1 reads MGHRA; CDR2 reads YSYEKL. The CDR3 has 14 amino acids. The CDR3 loop reads CASSQAWSLGGYTF. The CDR3 DNA follows: TGCGCCAGCAGCCAAGCATGGTCCTTAGGCGGCTACACCTTC.

In regard to this clonotype: A junction end diverges from the germline sequence, so it may reflect a read error. The chain uses TRBV18 and TRBJ2-7; D might be TRBD2 (5 bases). Germline V lookup: CDR1 KGHSH, CDR2 LQKENI. The CDR3 consists of 13 residues. The CDR3 loop is CASSTPRGFEQYF. Here the CDR3 DNA reads TGTGCCAGCTCAACACCACGAGGGTTCGAGCAGTACTTC. Full variable domain (rest looked up from reference TRBV18 and TRBJ2-7): NAGVMQNPRHLVRRRGQEARLRCSPMKGHSHVYWYRQLPEEGLKFMVYLQKENIIDESGMPKERFSAEFPKEGPSILRIQQVVRGDSAAYFCASSTPRGFEQYFGPGTRLTVT.

CDR3 sequence reads: CASSRNRALNEKLFF. DNA of the CDR3: TGTGCCAGCAGCCGAAACAGGGCCCTTAATGAAAAACTGTTTTTT. The chain carries TRBV11-3 and TRBJ1-4, with D possibly being TRBD1 (6 bases). Germline CDR1 reads SGHNT; CDR2 reads YENEEA. The CDR3 runs to 15 residues. Trimming pared 5 bases from V and 4 bases from J, leaving 14 bases between.

The chain couples TRBV30 to TRBJ2-7, with D perhaps matching TRBD1 or TRBD2 (5 bases each). The ends were cut back, 1 base at V and 7 bases at J, with 14 bases in the middle. Germline-derived CDR1 and CDR2 are GTSNPN and SVGIG (reference sequence). This CDR3 spans 13 amino acids. The CDR3 DNA sequence: TGTGCCTGGAGTGACCTCGGGGCCTGGGAGCAGTACTTC. This codes for CAWSDLGAWEQYF.

The table lists this clonotype with a few counts. The chain uses TRBV12-3 or TRBV12-4 and TRBJ2-3, with TRBD1 identical over 9 bases. The trim removed 7 bases at V and 5 bases at J, leaving 10 bases unmatched. The CDR3 contains 15 residues. CDR3 DNA sequence: TGTGCCAGCACCCACCGGGACAGGGAGGGAGATACGCAGTATTTT. It translates to CASTHRDREGDTQYF.

The chain employs TRBV29-1 and TRBJ1-4; D is perhaps TRBD1 (5 bases). Germline CDR1 SQVTM, CDR2 ANQGSEA. This CDR3 comprises 13 residues. The DNA of the CDR3 is TGCAGTGGCGGGGGGGGGGATACGGAAAAACTGTTTTTT. This sequence encodes CSGGGGDTEKLFF.

This clonotype showed up just a few times. This chain uses TRBV7-9 with TRBJ2-2; possible D gene TRBD2, 6 bases. This CDR3 is built from 14 residues. Germline CDR1 is SEHNR and CDR2 is FQNEAQ (reference sequence). The ends were cut back, 3 bases at V and 5 bases at J, with 10 bases in the middle. This chain's CDR3 is CASSFGGGTGELFF. CDR3 bases: TGTGCCAGCAGCTTTGGGGGAGGAACCGGGGAGCTGTTTTTT.

This clonotype was seen repeatedly, ten times or more. V is TRBV4-1 and J is TRBJ2-5, with 12 bases aligning to TRBD2. V was clipped by 4 bases and J by 2 bases; unmatched bases: 2. Germline CDR1 and CDR2: MGHRA and YSYEKL. The CDR3 consists of 15 residues. CDR3 in DNA: TGCGCCAGCAGCCCTGGACTAGCGGGACAAGAGACCCAGTACTTC. Residues: CASSPGLAGQETQYF.

This clonotype was seen repeatedly, ten times or more. V gene TRBV12-5 combines with J gene TRBJ2-3; 7 positions match TRBD2. CDR3 length: 15 amino acids. Germline CDR1 LGHNT, CDR2 FRNRAP. V shed 7 bases and J 4 bases; nucleotides not matched to a gene: 11. This CDR3 reads CASAPWGRAPDTQYF. The CDR3 DNA is TGTGCTAGTGCCCCGTGGGGGAGGGCCCCAGATACGCAGTATTTT.

This clonotype was detected ten times or more. The V gene is TRBV7-9, the J gene TRBJ1-2; D perhaps matches TRBD1 (5 bases). Germline V gene sequence: CDR1 SEHNR, CDR2 FQNEAQ (reference sequence). The CDR3 loop spans 13 amino acids. Trimming cost V 4 bases and J 8 bases, with 14 bases left between them. The CDR3 reads CASSWVGAGGYTF. The CDR3 coding sequence is TGTGCCAGCAGCTGGGTCGGGGCGGGCGGCTACACCTTC.

The chain is built from TRBV29-1 and TRBJ2-1; D call uncertain. The germline V gene has CDR1 SQVTM and CDR2 ANQGSEA. V was shortened by 6 bases and J by 5 bases, with 11 bases between the two germline ends. The CDR3 extends over 12 amino acids. The CDR3 sequence: CSVAPADNEQFF. CDR3 sequence (DNA): TGCAGCGTGGCCCCGGCGGACAATGAGCAGTTCTTC.

This clonotype was picked up a small number of times. The chain uses TRBV20-1 and TRBJ2-1, with 11 bases matching TRBD2. The germline CDR1 and CDR2 sequences are DFQATT and SNEGSKA (reference sequence). The CDR3 has 17 residues. The V and J ends lost 2 bases and 5 bases, in that order; junction bases with no gene match: 11. The CDR3 reads CSARPQGTSGINNEQFF. The CDR3 nucleotides read TGCAGTGCTAGACCACAGGGGACTAGCGGTATCAACAATGAGCAGTTCTTC.

This clonotype was recorded at least ten times. The chain recombines TRBV29-1 with TRBJ2-5; D gene uncertain. This CDR3 comprises 13 residues. Trimming pared 4 bases from V and 1 base from J, leaving 10 bases between. Germline V lookup: CDR1 SQVTM, CDR2 ANQGSEA. For the CDR3, the DNA is TGCAGCGTTGCTCACAGTGTCCAAGAGACCCAGTACTTC. Translated: CSVAHSVQETQYF.

This clonotype showed up just a few times. The CDR3 DNA is TGTGCCAGCAGTATGACAGGGGGAGGCACAGATACGCAGTATTTT. Translated: CASSMTGGGTDTQYF. The rearrangement links TRBV5-5 to TRBJ2-3; TRBD1 matches 9 bases. The V and J ends lost 5 bases and 1 base, in that order; junction bases with no gene match: 5. In germline, CDR1 is SGHKS, CDR2 YYEKEE (reference sequence). CDR3 length: 15 amino acids.

Concerning this clonotype itself: At one end the junction does not follow the germline gene, possibly because of a read error. The gene calls are TRBV13 and TRBJ2-3; 8 bases are a match to TRBD1. The CDR3 runs to 14 residues. Germline V gene data show CDR1 as PRHDT and CDR2 as FYEKMQ (reference sequence). The CDR3 coding sequence is TGTGCCAGCACCTTACGGACAGGGCCAGATACGCAGTATTTT. Its translation: CASTLRTGPDTQYF.

This clonotype was counted only a few times. The rearrangement links TRBV12-3 or TRBV12-4 to TRBJ1-1, with D tentatively TRBD1 (5 bases). V was clipped by 2 bases and J by 11 bases, with 12 bases between them. The CDR3 runs to 12 residues. The DNA for the CDR3 is TGTGCCAGCAGTTTAAATTTGGGGGAGGCTTTCTTT. Translating it yields CASSLNLGEAFF.

This clonotype was found a few times. J is TRBJ2-7 and V is TRBV3-1, with a weak D call TRBD1 (5 bases). CDR3 length: 12 amino acids. Germline V CDR1 and CDR2: LGHDT, YNNKEL (reference sequence). V was clipped by 2 bases and J by 5 bases, with 7 bases between them. As DNA, the CDR3 is TGTGCCAGCAGCCAACTAGGGGACGAGCAGTACTTC. This gives the protein CASSQLGDEQYF.

The table lists this clonotype with many counts. The chain carries TRBV5-1 and TRBJ2-1; D gene unclear. The CDR3 spans 13 residues. The germline V gene encodes CDR1 SGHRS and CDR2 YFSETQ. The V and J ends lost 2 bases and 5 bases respectively, with 8 bases between them. The CDR3 bases are TGCGCCAGCAGCTTCGGCAGGAACAATGAGCAGTTCTTC. It specifies CASSFGRNNEQFF.

This clonotype was detected a few times. The V call is TRBV27, the J call TRBJ2-7, with D perhaps matching TRBD2 (6 bases). The length of the CDR3 is 14 residues. Germline V lookup: CDR1 MNHEY, CDR2 SMNVEV (reference sequence). V was clipped by 4 bases and J by 0 bases, with 10 bases between them. The CDR3 here is CASSSDYVSYEQYF. CDR3 coding DNA: TGTGCCAGCAGTTCGGACTATGTCTCCTACGAGCAGTACTTC.

This clonotype was detected a few times. The rearrangement joins TRBV20-1 to TRBJ1-3; D unresolved. Trimming pared 4 bases from V and 0 bases from J, leaving 10 bases between. The germline V gene has CDR1 DFQATT and CDR2 SNEGSKA (reference sequence). The CDR3 is made up of 14 amino acids. CDR3 in DNA: TGCAGTGCTATTGGCAGCTTCTCTGGAAACACCATATATTTT. This gives the protein CSAIGSFSGNTIYF.

This chain uses TRBV5-1 with TRBJ2-7, with 10 bases that match TRBD2. Trimming took 1 base from V and 4 from J; bases not matched to a gene: 5. The CDR3 sequence is 15 residues long. Per the germline V gene, CDR1 is SGHRS and CDR2 is YFSETQ. CDR3 amino acids: CASSLSPAGGYEQYF. The CDR3 bases are TGCGCCAGCAGCTTGTCGCCAGCGGGAGGGTACGAGCAGTACTTC.

This clonotype has more than one count but fewer than ten. This chain links TRBV5-1 with TRBJ2-7, with D uncertain. Germline CDR1 reads SGHRS; CDR2 reads YFSETQ. The CDR3 runs 14 residues. With 4 bases removed from V and 4 bases from J, the gap between germline ends came to 15 bases. The CDR3 loop reads CASSLTHGAYEQYF. Written as DNA, the CDR3 is TGCGCCAGCAGCCTAACTCATGGTGCTTACGAGCAGTACTTC.

The rearrangement links TRBV3-1 to TRBJ1-2; D not certain. The CDR3 consists of 12 residues. Germline V gene sequence: CDR1 LGHDT, CDR2 YNNKEL (reference sequence). V lost 3 bases and J lost 5, with 7 bases in between. The CDR3 is CASSQTTYGYTF. Written as DNA, the CDR3 is TGTGCCAGCAGCCAGACAACGTATGGCTACACCTTC.